One T cell receptor beta chain is described in this entry. The antigen remains unidentified. These data are taken from a study of cytomegalovirus exposure and HLA in healthy donors. Findings of the study overall: A missense DCLRE1C variant was associated with V- and J-gene trimming of TCR beta chains in a later analysis, and an independent cohort replicated the association.

The PCR contained 60 Vbeta and 13 Jbeta primers. Here immunoSEQ multiplex PCR was the method, and the copy in TCRdb shows in-frame clones only, minus some. The sample records over 130,000 clones, 70% to 85% being singletons. CDR1 and CDR2 from the germline V gene are SGHAT and FQNNGV. The CDR3 contains 12 residues. The V end lost 3 bases, the J end lost 6 bases, and 9 bases lay between the germline ends. The chain uses TRBV11-2 and TRBJ2-7; possible D gene TRBD2, 5 bases. The sequenced sample consisted of PBMCs. This TCR came from a male donor in good health and CMV-seronegative. CDR3: CASSLRGFEQYF. As DNA, the CDR3 is TGTGCCAGCAGCTTGAGAGGGTTCGAGCAGTACTTC.